These 7 T cell receptor beta chains were all obtained from the same sample, sequenced in a study of cytomegalovirus exposure and HLA in healthy donors. The PCR employed 60 Vbeta primers together with 13 Jbeta primers. Produced via immunoSEQ multiplex PCR; TCRdb's table is partial and in-frame only. The sample records fewer than 100,000 clones, 60% to 80% being singletons. The material sequenced was PBMCs. These TCRs come from a female donor in good health and CMV-seronegative.

The chain carries TRBV6-1 and TRBJ1-2, with D tentatively TRBD1 (5 bases). V was shortened by 1 base and J by 4 bases, with 7 bases between the two germline ends. This CDR3 has 13 amino acids. Germline assignment: CDR1 MNHNS and CDR2 SASEGT. The CDR3 loop reads CASSEDGGYGYTF. The CDR3 nucleotides are TGTGCCAGCAGTGAAGACGGGGGCTATGGCTACACCTTC.

This chain connects TRBV6-5 to TRBJ2-6; D is uncertain. Germline V lookup: CDR1 MNHEY, CDR2 SVGAGI. The CDR3 has 15 amino acids. V was cut by 2 bases and J by 0 bases, with 5 bases left in between. The DNA for the CDR3 is TGTGCCAGCAGTTACCTCCGCTCTGGGGCCAACGTCCTGACTTTC. As protein: CASSYLRSGANVLTF.

The genes are TRBV10-2 and TRBJ1-2, with TRBD1 matching 9 bases. CDR3 length equals 13 residues. V lost 7 bases, J lost 7 bases, and 7 bases stayed unmatched. Germline V gene data show CDR1 as WSHSY and CDR2 as SAAADI. The CDR3 DNA reads as TGCGCCAGCAATCTACAGGGGGCCGGTGGCTACACCTTC. This sequence encodes CASNLQGAGGYTF.

The chain has TRBV4-2 and TRBJ2-1; 7 nucleotides match TRBD1. Germline V gene data show CDR1 as LGHNA and CDR2 as YNFKEQ. V lost 3 bases and J lost 7; bases outside the gene matches: 12. The CDR3 is made up of 16 amino acids. The CDR3 region has the DNA TGTGCCAGCAGCCAGGATCCGGGACAGCTTGGGAATGAGCAGTTCTTC. It is translated as CASSQDPGQLGNEQFF.

This chain links TRBV28 with TRBJ1-3; D gene ambiguous. The CDR3 sequence is 15 residues long. Trimming removed 3 bases from V and 0 bases from J, with 9 bases in between. In germline, CDR1 is MDHEN, CDR2 SYDVKM. The CDR3 is CASSFSVSSGNTIYF. Written as DNA, the CDR3 is TGTGCCAGCAGTTTCTCGGTGAGCTCTGGAAACACCATATATTTT.

The J gene is TRBJ1-1, the V gene TRBV2; no reliable D call. The CDR3 covers 13 residues. Deletions cut 2 bases from V and 4 bases from J, with 8 bases between. Germline V gene sequence: CDR1 SNHLY, CDR2 FYNNEI. The CDR3 DNA sequence: TGTGCCAGCAGTGAAAGGTGGGCCACTGAAGCTTTCTTT. This codes for CASSERWATEAFF.

The V call is TRBV27, the J call TRBJ2-7; 9 nucleotides match TRBD1. Germline CDR1 is MNHEY and CDR2 is SMNVEV (reference sequence). V gave up 8 bases and J gave up 9 bases; unmatched junction bases: 8. The CDR3 runs to 12 residues. The CDR3, as DNA: TGTGCCAGCGAGGACAGGGGTTGGTGGCAGTACTTC. Protein: CASEDRGWWQYF.